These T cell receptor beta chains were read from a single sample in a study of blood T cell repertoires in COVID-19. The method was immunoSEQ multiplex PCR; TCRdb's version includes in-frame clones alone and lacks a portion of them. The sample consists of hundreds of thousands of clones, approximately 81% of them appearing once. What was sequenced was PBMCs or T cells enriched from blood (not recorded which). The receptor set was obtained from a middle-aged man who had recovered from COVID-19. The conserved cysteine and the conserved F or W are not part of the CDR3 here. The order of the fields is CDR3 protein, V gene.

CDR3 protein: ASSLGQNNEQF; V gene: TRBV7-9
CDR3 protein: AISETRTGTYTDTQY; V gene: TRBV10-3
CDR3 protein: ASSPSPGTAYEQY; V gene: TRBV9
CDR3 protein: ASSLAGGSSPLH; V gene: TRBV5-4
CDR3 protein: ASSPRQTTNEKLF; V gene: TRBV18
CDR3 protein: ASSPSTSGTYEQY; V gene: TRBV4-2
CDR3 protein: ASRGPGVSYEQY; V gene: TRBV6-5
CDR3 protein: ASSLDQGAGGNQPQH; V gene: TRBV19
CDR3 protein: ASSQDLGLAGVTRTYEQY; V gene: TRBV4-1
CDR3 protein: ASSLAPTSGYEQY; V gene: TRBV5-6
CDR3 protein: ASSHENNIAGGSYEQY; V gene: TRBV4-1
CDR3 protein: ASSPEAGQFYEQY; V gene: TRBV11-2
CDR3 protein: ASSQASAGYYGYT; V gene: TRBV4-1
CDR3 protein: ASSLDRGRYGGYT; V gene: TRBV5-6
CDR3 protein: ASSLVRLNTGELF; V gene: TRBV7-9
CDR3 protein: ASSPQGSYNSPLH; V gene: TRBV7-6
CDR3 protein: ASRFTDRVNTEAF; V gene: TRBV7-3
CDR3 protein: ASSSLGGTSGYEQY; V gene: TRBV13
CDR3 protein: ASSFAGGQGANQPQH; V gene: TRBV12-1
CDR3 protein: ATSLMQGGMNTEAF; V gene: TRBV24-1
CDR3 protein: ASNLGAEGTDTQY; V gene: TRBV5-4
CDR3 protein: AWSVWASANYEQY; V gene: TRBV30
CDR3 protein: ASSLTGTYEQY; V gene: TRBV11-3
CDR3 protein: ASRGDRETLVQY; V gene: TRBV28
CDR3 protein: ASSLDGMAGREQY; V gene: TRBV5-6
CDR3 protein: ASSSLDNEQF; V gene: TRBV7-9
CDR3 protein: SARTSGNYEQY; V gene: TRBV29-1
CDR3 protein: ATSRARGGQPQH; V gene: TRBV15
CDR3 protein: ASSSLTSGSREQY; V gene: TRBV6-5
CDR3 protein: SARGSQTQY; V gene: TRBV20-1
CDR3 protein: SALSGTSGWAYEQY; V gene: TRBV29-1
CDR3 protein: ASSPRTGFREQY; V gene: TRBV28
CDR3 protein: ASTPQGLGEQF; V gene: TRBV5-6